The 3 T cell receptor beta chains listed next were all sequenced from one sample in a study of regulatory T cells in long-lasting Graves disease. Extracted PBMC RNA gave rise to the TCR library. TCRdb independently ran MiXCR on the reads; one entry per CDR3 protein. In the table there are about 1,300 distinct CDR3 sequences, approximately 55% of which are singletons. The sequenced sample was peripheral blood mononuclear cells (PBMCs), obtained with antithyroid drug treatment, in newly diagnosed or persistent Graves disease (not recorded which). The receptors here all came from a female donor with Graves disease.

V usage is TRBV3-1 and J usage is TRBJ1-2; D not certain. CDR1 is LGHDT and CDR2 is YNNKEL in the germline V gene (reference sequence). V was shortened by 0 bases and J by 4 bases, with 9 bases between the two germline ends. The CDR3 is 14 residues long. In DNA form, the CDR3 reads TGTGCCAGCAGCCAAGAGGGTACCTCCTATGGCTACACCTTC. It yields the protein CASSQEGTSYGYTF.

The chain links TRBV15 to TRBJ1-2, with D hard to call. CDR1 and CDR2 (germline): LNHNV, YYDKDF (reference sequence). Trimming shortened V by 5 bases and J by 4 bases, and 11 bases separated the two germline ends. CDR3 length equals 13 residues. The CDR3 protein is CATSAREAYGYTF. The CDR3 DNA reads TGTGCCACCAGCGCCCGGGAGGCCTATGGCTACACCTTC.

The chain combines TRBV7-8 with TRBJ2-7; D is possibly TRBD2 (5 bases). The V gene lost 5 bases and the J gene lost 4 bases, with 18 bases spanning the gap. This CDR3 is 15 amino acids long. Per the germline V gene, CDR1 is SGHVS and CDR2 is FQNEAQ. The DNA of the CDR3 is TGTGCCAGCAGCCTAAAACGCGGGTATGCATACGAGCAGTACTTC. Translation gives CASSLKRGYAYEQYF.